One sample yielded the 22 T cell receptor beta chains listed below, sequenced in a study of shared clonotypes between healthy human individuals. Sequencing was performed with immunoSEQ multiplex PCR; in TCRdb, only in-frame clones are kept and a portion is missing. The top ten hold 0.35% to 0.45% of the sample, which has 2 million to 2.5 million clones, 93% seen once. The sequenced sample consisted of naive CD4+ T cells from PBMCs. Indicated subset: CD45RA+ positively selected. These receptors were collected from a man between 18 and 29 years old in good health. Some clones in this sample may be carry-over from other donors' samples.

V is TRBV19 and J is TRBJ1-1; 12 nucleotides line up with TRBD1. Germline CDR1 is LNHDA and CDR2 is SQIVND (reference sequence). The CDR3 runs to 17 residues. After removal of 3 bases from V and 3 bases from J, the junction contained 8 bases not matched to a gene. The CDR3 DNA follows: TGTGCCAGTAGTATCCGGGACAGGGGGCATCGGGACACTGAAGCTTTCTTT. This sequence encodes CASSIRDRGHRDTEAFF. The full variable domain, with the rest looked up from reference TRBV19 and TRBJ1-1, is DGGITQSPKYLFRKEGQNVTLSCEQNLNHDAMYWYRQDPGQGLRLIYYSQIVNDFQKGDIAEGYSVSREKKESFPLTVTSAQKNPTAFYLCASSIRDRGHRDTEAFFGQGTRLTVV.

This chain joins TRBV2 and TRBJ2-5; D is unresolved. This CDR3 has 16 amino acids. Trimming stripped 7 bases from V and 5 bases from J, with 23 bases between. The germline V gene encodes CDR1 SNHLY and CDR2 FYNNEI. The CDR3 loop is CASTTNQARNSETQYF. In nucleotides, the CDR3 is TGTGCCAGCACTACCAATCAGGCTAGGAATTCGGAGACCCAGTACTTC.

This rearrangement joins TRBV5-6 to TRBJ2-3; 10 positions match TRBD1. The junction had 8 bases not matched to a gene; V was cut back by 2 bases and J by 5 bases. Germline lookup yields CDR1 SGHDT and CDR2 YYEEEE. There are 16 residues in the CDR3. The CDR3 reads CASSFMDRGTVDTQYF. CDR3 coding DNA: TGTGCCAGCAGCTTTATGGACAGGGGGACCGTAGATACGCAGTATTTT.

The chain joins TRBV11-1 to TRBJ2-5; D possibly corresponds to TRBD1 (5 bases). This CDR3 comprises 13 residues. V was trimmed by 7 bases and J by 2 bases, leaving 11 bases between them. Germline CDR1 is SGHAT and CDR2 is FQDESV (reference sequence). CDR3 loop: CASTKDTQETQYF. The CDR3 DNA sequence: TGTGCCAGCACCAAGGACACTCAAGAGACCCAGTACTTC.

A few counts support this clone. The chain links TRBV23-1 to TRBJ2-1, with 7 nucleotides matching TRBD1. TRBV23-1 is assigned to the ORF class and has an uncertain function. The trim removed 6 bases at V and 9 bases at J, leaving 11 bases unmatched. This CDR3 is 14 amino acids long. CDR3 in amino acids: CASRIQGPSGEQFF. CDR3 nucleotides: TGCGCCAGCAGAATACAGGGGCCATCGGGTGAGCAGTTCTTC.

This rearrangement joins TRBV7-9 to TRBJ1-2; no reliable D call. With 0 bases removed from V and 8 bases from J, the gap between germline ends came to 16 bases. The CDR3 spans 15 residues. Looked up from germline, CDR1 is SEHNR and CDR2 is FQNEAQ (reference sequence). The CDR3 bases are TGTGCCAGCAGCTTAGCCCTCCGGAACCCAACGGGCTACACCTTC. It is translated as CASSLALRNPTGYTF.

V gene TRBV5-1 combines with J gene TRBJ1-1; TRBD1 agrees at 7 bases. V trimming: 3 bases; J trimming: 5 bases; junction bases outside the gene matches: 4. The CDR3 spans 13 residues. CDR1 and CDR2 (germline): SGHRS, YFSETQ. The CDR3: CASSYQGDTEAFF. The CDR3 coding sequence is TGCGCCAGCAGCTACCAGGGGGATACTGAAGCTTTCTTT.

The rearrangement links TRBV7-2 to TRBJ2-3; 7 bases are a match to TRBD1. The V gene's germline CDR1 is SGHTA and CDR2 FQGNSA. The CDR3 has 15 residues. Trimming removed 3 bases from V and 3 bases from J; junction bases left unmatched: 6. DNA for the CDR3: TGTGCCAGCAGCTTCCGACAGGGCCCGACAGATACGCAGTATTTT. This translates into CASSFRQGPTDTQYF.

The chain recombines TRBV7-9 with TRBJ1-1, with D hard to call. Germline lookup yields CDR1 SEHNR and CDR2 FQNEAQ (reference sequence). The CDR3 loop spans 15 amino acids. V was clipped by 1 base and J by 4 bases, with 13 bases between them. The CDR3 loop is CASSLGQTRGTEAFF. The CDR3 region has the DNA TGTGCCAGCAGCTTAGGGCAGACCCGGGGCACTGAAGCTTTCTTT.

For this clone: This same CDR3 is encoded by further DNA sequences in the sample. The chain joins TRBV29-1 to TRBJ2-7; the D gene could be TRBD1 or TRBD2 (5 bases each). Germline assignment: CDR1 SQVTM and CDR2 ANQGSEA. The CDR3 spans 12 residues. The ends were cut back, 4 bases at V and 0 bases at J, with 7 bases in the middle. The chain's CDR3 is CSVAGPSYEQYF. The CDR3 DNA follows: TGCAGCGTTGCGGGACCCTCCTACGAGCAGTACTTC.

The chain joins TRBV9 to TRBJ2-1; 10 bases map to TRBD2. Germline loops: CDR1 SGDLS, CDR2 YYNGEE. The CDR3 loop spans 17 amino acids. V lost 2 bases to trimming and J lost 3 bases; unmatched junction nucleotides: 8. CDR3 amino acids: CASSVTSSGSVYNEQFF. In DNA form, the CDR3 reads TGTGCCAGCAGCGTTACCTCTAGCGGGAGTGTCTACAATGAGCAGTTCTTC.

The chain has TRBV28 and TRBJ1-1; D is perhaps TRBD1 (5 bases). V lost 0 bases and J lost 0, with 11 bases in between. The CDR3 runs to 16 residues. Germline values: CDR1 MDHEN, CDR2 SYDVKM. The CDR3: CASSLWGGGMNTEAFF. For the CDR3, the DNA is TGTGCCAGCAGTTTATGGGGCGGGGGGATGAACACTGAAGCTTTCTTT.

The chain combines TRBV27 with TRBJ2-1, with D tentatively TRBD1 or TRBD2 (6 bases each). The germline CDR1 and CDR2 sequences are MNHEY and SMNVEV (reference sequence). The V and J ends lost 6 bases and 4 bases respectively, with 22 bases between them. The CDR3 contains 17 residues. CDR3 sequence reads: CASSPGGGAAGYNEQFF. CDR3 in DNA: TGTGCCAGCAGCCCTGGGGGCGGGGCGGCAGGATACAATGAGCAGTTCTTC.

This chain links TRBV28 with TRBJ1-5, with D uncertain. The CDR3 has 14 amino acids. Germline CDR1 is MDHEN and CDR2 is SYDVKM. V lost 6 bases to trimming and J lost 5 bases, with 14 bases between them. DNA of the CDR3: TGTGCCAGCAGCCTCGACCCAACCTATCAGCCCCAGCATTTT. It translates to CASSLDPTYQPQHF.

The chain carries TRBV29-1 and TRBJ2-7; 9 bases are shared with TRBD1. Trimming at V came to 0 bases and at J to 5 bases, leaving 8 bases not matched to a gene. CDR3 length equals 15 residues. CDR1 is SQVTM and CDR2 is ANQGSEA in the germline V gene. CDR3 nucleotide sequence: TGCAGCGTTGAAGAAGGTTACAGGGGGCTCCACGAGCAGTACTTC. Encoded protein: CSVEEGYRGLHEQYF.

The V and J genes are TRBV14 and TRBJ1-5, with D hard to call. Trimming left V 4 bases short and J 4 bases short, with 8 bases between. This CDR3 has 13 residues. Looked up from germline, CDR1 is SGHDN and CDR2 is FVKESK. In nucleotides, the CDR3 is TGTGCCAGCAGCCGGACGGCGAATCAGCCCCAGCATTTT. This encodes CASSRTANQPQHF.

In this sample, this clone turned up once. The J gene is TRBJ1-2, the V gene TRBV25-1; D is possibly TRBD1 (5 bases). This CDR3 comprises 12 residues. Per the germline V gene, CDR1 is MGHDK and CDR2 is SYGVNS. V was cut by 10 bases and J by 2 bases, with 11 bases left in between. CDR3 DNA: TGTGCCACCAAACAGGAAAACTATGGCTACACCTTC. Protein sequence: CATKQENYGYTF.

This clone was observed once. CDR3 amino acids: CASSDVNTEAFF. In DNA, the CDR3 is TGCGCCAGCAGTGATGTGAACACTGAAGCTTTCTTT. This rearrangement joins TRBV10-1 to TRBJ1-1; D is uncertain. V was shortened by 3 bases and J by 0 bases, with 2 bases between the two germline ends. Germline V lookup: CDR1 WNHNN, CDR2 SYGVQD (reference sequence). The CDR3 runs to 12 residues.

V usage is TRBV6-5 and J usage is TRBJ2-5, with D possibly TRBD2 on 5 matching bases. TRBJ2-7 explains the end of the DNA better; the J call may be wrong. This CDR3 has 14 residues. In germline, CDR1 is MNHEY, CDR2 SVGAGI. Written as DNA, the CDR3 is TGTGCCAGCAGTTACTCGACGGGAACCTACGAGCAGTACTTC. Amino acid sequence: CASSYSTGTYEQYF.

The rearrangement uses TRBV11-2 and TRBJ2-5, with TRBD1 as a possible D gene (5 bases). The J call could be wrong; TRBJ2-7 is a better fit for the DNA end. The CDR3 contains 13 residues. The germline gives CDR1 SGHAT, CDR2 FQNNGV. DNA for the CDR3: TGTGCCAGCAGACTGACAGCAACCTACGAGCAGTACTTC. Translated: CASRLTATYEQYF.

V usage is TRBV5-1 and J usage is TRBJ2-1; TRBD2 matches 15 bases. From germline, CDR1 is SGHRS and CDR2 YFSETQ. The CDR3 has 17 residues. Unmatched junction bases numbered 8, after V lost 4 bases and J lost 6 bases. Here the CDR3 DNA reads TGCGCCAGCAGCCCCGGACTAGCGGGAGGGCCCGGCAATGAGCAGTTCTTC. Translating it yields CASSPGLAGGPGNEQFF.

This chain links TRBV5-4 with TRBJ2-5; 9 bases line up with TRBD1. Per germline, CDR1 SGHNT and CDR2 YYREEE (reference sequence). V shed 4 bases, J shed 4 bases, and the junction held 8 bases outside the gene matches. This CDR3 contains 15 residues. CDR3 sequence reads: CASSRKGQGIETQYF. In nucleotides, the CDR3 is TGTGCCAGCAGCCGGAAAGGACAGGGGATAGAGACCCAGTACTTC.